These 3 T cell receptor beta chains were sequenced from one sample in a study of cytomegalovirus exposure and HLA in healthy donors. The PCR was carried out with 60 Vbeta primers and 13 Jbeta primers. Method: immunoSEQ multiplex PCR; TCRdb's copy keeps in-frame clones and lacks some. The sample has over 200,000 clones; 70% to 80% are singletons. The sequencing sample was made of PBMCs. These receptors all come from a male donor in good health and CMV-seronegative.

The chain combines TRBV28 with TRBJ2-5; possibly TRBD1 for D (6 bases). The CDR3 is made up of 13 amino acids. V lost 2 bases, J lost 10 bases, and 14 bases lay in between. The germline CDR1 and CDR2 sequences are MDHEN and SYDVKM. CDR3 sequence reads: CASSLVQGRNQYF. The CDR3 DNA follows: TGTGCCAGCAGTTTAGTCCAGGGGAGAAACCAGTACTTC.

Note on this clone: One end of the junction fails to match germline, which may point to a read error. The chain carries TRBV7-2 and TRBJ1-4, with a tentative D call TRBD1 (6 bases). CDR3 length: 13 amino acids. Germline CDR1 is SGHTA and CDR2 is FQGNSA. The CDR3: CASSLTTTGQLYF. The CDR3 nucleotides read TGTGCCAGCAGCTTAACCACCACCGGACAGCTATATTTT.

Points on this clone: A read error may account for a junction end that differs from germline. This rearrangement joins TRBV2 to TRBJ2-7; weak D call: TRBD1 (5 bases). CDR3 length: 15 residues. Germline V CDR1 and CDR2: SNHLY, FYNNEI. This CDR3 is CASSETRTFSDEQYF. In DNA form, the CDR3 reads TGTGCCAGCAGTGAGACTCGGACATTCTCCGACGAGCAGTACTTC.